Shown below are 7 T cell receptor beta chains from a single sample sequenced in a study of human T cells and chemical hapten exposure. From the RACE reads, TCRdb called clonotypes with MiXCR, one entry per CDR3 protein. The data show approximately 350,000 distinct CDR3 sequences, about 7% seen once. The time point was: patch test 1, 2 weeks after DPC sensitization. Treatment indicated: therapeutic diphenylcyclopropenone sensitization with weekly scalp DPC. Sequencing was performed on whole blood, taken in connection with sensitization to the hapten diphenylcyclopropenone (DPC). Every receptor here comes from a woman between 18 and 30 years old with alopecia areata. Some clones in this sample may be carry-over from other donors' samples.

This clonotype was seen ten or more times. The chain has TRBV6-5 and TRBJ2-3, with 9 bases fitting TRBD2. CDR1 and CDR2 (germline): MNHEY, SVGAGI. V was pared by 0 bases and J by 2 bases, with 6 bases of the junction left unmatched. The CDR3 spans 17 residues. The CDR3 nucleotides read TGTGCCAGCAGTTACTCGATTCGCGGGGGGGCCACAGATACGCAGTATTTT. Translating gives CASSYSIRGGATDTQYF.

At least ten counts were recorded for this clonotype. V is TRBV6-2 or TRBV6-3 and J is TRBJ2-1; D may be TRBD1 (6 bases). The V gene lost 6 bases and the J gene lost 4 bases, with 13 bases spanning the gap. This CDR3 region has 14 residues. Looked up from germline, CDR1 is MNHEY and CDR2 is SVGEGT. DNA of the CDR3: TGTGCCAGCAGCTTCAGGGGATCGTACAATGAGCAGTTCTTC. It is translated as CASSFRGSYNEQFF.

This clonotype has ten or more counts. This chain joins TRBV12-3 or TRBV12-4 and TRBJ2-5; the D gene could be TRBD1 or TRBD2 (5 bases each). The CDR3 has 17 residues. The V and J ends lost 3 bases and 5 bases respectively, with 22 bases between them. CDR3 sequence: CASSFSQGRRLFETQYF. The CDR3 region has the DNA TGTGCCAGCAGTTTTTCTCAGGGACGGAGGCTCTTTGAGACCCAGTACTTC.

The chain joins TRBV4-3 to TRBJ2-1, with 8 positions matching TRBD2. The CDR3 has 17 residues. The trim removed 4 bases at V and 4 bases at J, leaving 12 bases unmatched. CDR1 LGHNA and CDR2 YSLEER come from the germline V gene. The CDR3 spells CASSPQAGLAGYNEQFF. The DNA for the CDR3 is TGCGCCAGCAGCCCCCAAGCTGGGCTAGCGGGTTACAATGAGCAGTTCTTC.

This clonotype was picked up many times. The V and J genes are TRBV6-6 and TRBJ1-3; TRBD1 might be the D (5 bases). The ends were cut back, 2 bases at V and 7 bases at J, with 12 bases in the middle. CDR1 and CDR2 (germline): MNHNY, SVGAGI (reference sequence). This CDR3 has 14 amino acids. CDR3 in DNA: TGTGCCAGCAGTTACGGTCAGGGTTTGAACACCATATATTTT. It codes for CASSYGQGLNTIYF.

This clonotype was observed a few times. CDR3 region: CASRSAGYDNEQFF. In nucleotides, the CDR3 is TGTGCCAGCAGGAGCGCAGGCTACGACAATGAGCAGTTCTTC. The chain recombines TRBV13 with TRBJ2-1; no clear D. The CDR3 is made up of 14 amino acids. The germline V and J ends were trimmed by 6 bases and 5 bases, with 14 bases remaining between them. Per germline, CDR1 PRHDT and CDR2 FYEKMQ (reference sequence).

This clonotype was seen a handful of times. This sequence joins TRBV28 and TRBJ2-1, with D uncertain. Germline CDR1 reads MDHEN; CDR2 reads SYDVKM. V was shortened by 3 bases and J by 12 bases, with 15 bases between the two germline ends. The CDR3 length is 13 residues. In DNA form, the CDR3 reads TGTGCCAGCAGTTTTCGTAGGACCGCCGGGCAGTTCTTC. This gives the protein CASSFRRTAGQFF. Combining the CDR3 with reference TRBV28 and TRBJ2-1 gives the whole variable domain DVKVTQSSRYLVKRTGEKVFLECVQDMDHENMFWYRQDPGLGLRLIYFSYDVKMKEKGDIPEGYSVSREKKERFSLILESASTNQTSMYLCASSFRRTAGQFFGPGTRLTVL.